This T cell receptor (beta chain) was captured in a study of shared clonotypes between healthy human individuals. Only one count was recorded for this clone. Assay execution proceeded at the deep level. Sequencing used immunoSEQ multiplex PCR; TCRdb keeps in-frame clones, though not all of them. Found here are 2 million to 2.5 million clones, almost 96% of them singletons; the top ten hold around 0.13%. Looked up from germline, CDR1 is SGHRS and CDR2 is YFSETQ. V was pared by 4 bases and J by 3 bases, with 7 bases of the junction left unmatched. This CDR3 has 17 amino acids. The clonotype comes from a man between 18 and 29 years old in good health. The sample comprised naive CD4+ T cells sorted from blood. Regarding subset: CD45RA+ positively selected. The chain combines TRBV5-1 with TRBJ2-2, with 12 nucleotides matching TRBD1. The CDR3 spells CASSEGQGAYDTGELFF. Here the CDR3 DNA reads TGCGCCAGCAGCGAGGGACAGGGGGCTTATGACACCGGGGAGCTGTTTTTT.